Each of the 2 T cell receptor beta chains below was sequenced from the same sample in a study of blood T cells in healthy people across ages. Primers used in a second PCR of about 6 to 11 cycles were a sample-barcoded 5' primer and a J-beta primer mix. TCRdb independently ran MiXCR on the 5' RACE reads; one entry per CDR3 protein. The table shows roughly 800,000 distinct CDR3 sequences, with roughly 60% occurring only once. Sequenced: blood. The origin of the receptors is a man aged 30 to 45 in good health.

This clonotype occurred a few times. J is TRBJ2-1 and V is TRBV28, with 10 bases lining up with TRBD1. Germline CDR1 MDHEN, CDR2 SYDVKM. After removal of 4 bases from V and 13 bases from J, the junction contained 19 bases not matched to a gene. The CDR3 has 17 residues. As DNA, the CDR3 is TGTGCCAGCAGTTCGCGGACAGGGGGGCTGGGGCGACTAGTACAGTTCTTC. As protein: CASSSRTGGLGRLVQFF.

The chain couples TRBV20-1 to TRBJ2-7, with 8 bases fitting TRBD1. The CDR3 extends over 13 amino acids. V shed 6 bases and J 5 bases; nucleotides not matched to a gene: 9. Germline lookup yields CDR1 DFQATT and CDR2 SNEGSKA (reference sequence). For the CDR3, the DNA is TGCAGTGCCCCTACCCCCAGGGGGCACGAGCAGTACTTC. This sequence encodes CSAPTPRGHEQYF.